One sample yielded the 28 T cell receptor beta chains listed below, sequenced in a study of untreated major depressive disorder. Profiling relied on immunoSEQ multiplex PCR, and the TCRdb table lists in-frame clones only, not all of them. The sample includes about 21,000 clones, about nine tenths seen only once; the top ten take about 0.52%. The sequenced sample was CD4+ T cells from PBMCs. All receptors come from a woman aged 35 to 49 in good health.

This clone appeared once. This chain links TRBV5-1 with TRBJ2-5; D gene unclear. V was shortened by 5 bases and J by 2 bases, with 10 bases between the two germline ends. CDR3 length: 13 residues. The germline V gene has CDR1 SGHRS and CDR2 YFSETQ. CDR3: CASSFGSQETQYF. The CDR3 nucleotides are TGCGCCAGCAGTTTCGGCTCTCAAGAGACCCAGTACTTC.

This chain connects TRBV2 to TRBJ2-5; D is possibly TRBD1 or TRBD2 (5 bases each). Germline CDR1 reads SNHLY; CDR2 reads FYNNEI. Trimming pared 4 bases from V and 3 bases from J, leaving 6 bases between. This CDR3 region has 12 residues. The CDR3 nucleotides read TGTGCCAGCAGTGGAGGGGAAGAGACCCAGTACTTC. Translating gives CASSGGEETQYF.

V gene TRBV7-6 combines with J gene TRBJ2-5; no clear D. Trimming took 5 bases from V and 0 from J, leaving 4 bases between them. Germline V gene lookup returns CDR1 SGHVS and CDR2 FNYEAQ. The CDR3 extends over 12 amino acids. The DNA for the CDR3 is TGTGCCAGCAGCCCCTACCAAGAGACCCAGTACTTC. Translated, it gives CASSPYQETQYF.

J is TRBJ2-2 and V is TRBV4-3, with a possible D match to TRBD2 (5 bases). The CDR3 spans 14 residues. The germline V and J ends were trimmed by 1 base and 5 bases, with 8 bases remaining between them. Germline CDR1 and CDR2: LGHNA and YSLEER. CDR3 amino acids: CASSQGTVTGELFF. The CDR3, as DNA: TGCGCCAGCAGCCAAGGGACTGTTACCGGGGAGCTGTTTTTT.

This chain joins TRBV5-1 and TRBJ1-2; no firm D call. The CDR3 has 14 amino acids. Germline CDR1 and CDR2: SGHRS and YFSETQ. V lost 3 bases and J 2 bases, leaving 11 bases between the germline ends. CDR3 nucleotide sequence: TGCGCCAGCAGCTCGCTCGACGGAAACTATGGCTACACCTTC. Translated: CASSSLDGNYGYTF.

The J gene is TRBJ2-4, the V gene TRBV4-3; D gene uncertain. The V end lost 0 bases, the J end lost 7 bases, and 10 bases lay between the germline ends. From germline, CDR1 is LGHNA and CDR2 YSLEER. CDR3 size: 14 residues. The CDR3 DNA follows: TGCGCCAGCAGCCAAGAGGGCACCCCTAACATTCAGTACTTC. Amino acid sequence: CASSQEGTPNIQYF.

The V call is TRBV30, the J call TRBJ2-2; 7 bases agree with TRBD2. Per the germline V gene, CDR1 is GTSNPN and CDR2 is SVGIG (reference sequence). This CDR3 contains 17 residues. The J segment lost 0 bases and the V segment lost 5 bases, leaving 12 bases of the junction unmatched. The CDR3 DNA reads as TGTGCCTGGGGGACTATTCTCGGAACCGCGAACACCGGGGAGCTGTTTTTT. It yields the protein CAWGTILGTANTGELFF.

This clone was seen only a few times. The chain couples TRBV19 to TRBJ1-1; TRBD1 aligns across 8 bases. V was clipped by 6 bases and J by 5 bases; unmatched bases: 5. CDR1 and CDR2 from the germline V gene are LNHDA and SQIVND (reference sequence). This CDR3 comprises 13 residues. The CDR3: CASRKTGVTEAFF. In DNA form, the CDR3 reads TGTGCCAGTAGAAAGACAGGGGTTACTGAAGCTTTCTTT.

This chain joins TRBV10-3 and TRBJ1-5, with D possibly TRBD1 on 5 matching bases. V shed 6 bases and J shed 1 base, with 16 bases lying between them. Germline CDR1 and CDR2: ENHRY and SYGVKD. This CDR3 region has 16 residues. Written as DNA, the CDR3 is TGTGCCATCAGGGCCACCGGGGGTGGGAGCAATCAGCCCCAGCATTTT. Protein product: CAIRATGGGSNQPQHF.

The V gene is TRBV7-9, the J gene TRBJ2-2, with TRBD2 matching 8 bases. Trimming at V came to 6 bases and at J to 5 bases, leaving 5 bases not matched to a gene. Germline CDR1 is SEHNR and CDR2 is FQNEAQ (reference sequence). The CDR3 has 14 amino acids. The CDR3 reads CASRIGGGTGELFF. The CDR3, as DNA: TGTGCCAGCAGGATCGGCGGGGGGACCGGGGAGCTGTTTTTT.

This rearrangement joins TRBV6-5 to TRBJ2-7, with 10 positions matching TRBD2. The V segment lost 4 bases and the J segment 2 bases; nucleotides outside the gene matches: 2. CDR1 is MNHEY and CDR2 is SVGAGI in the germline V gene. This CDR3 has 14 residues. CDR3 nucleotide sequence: TGTGCCAGCAGTTTAGCGGGAGGACCCTACGAGCAGTACTTC. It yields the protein CASSLAGGPYEQYF.

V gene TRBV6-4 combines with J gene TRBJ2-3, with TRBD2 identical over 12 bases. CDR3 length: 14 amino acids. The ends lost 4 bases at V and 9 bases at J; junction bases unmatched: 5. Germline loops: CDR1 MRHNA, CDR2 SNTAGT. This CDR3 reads CASSGLAGAGTQYF. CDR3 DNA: TGTGCCAGCAGTGGACTAGCGGGAGCAGGGACGCAGTATTTT.

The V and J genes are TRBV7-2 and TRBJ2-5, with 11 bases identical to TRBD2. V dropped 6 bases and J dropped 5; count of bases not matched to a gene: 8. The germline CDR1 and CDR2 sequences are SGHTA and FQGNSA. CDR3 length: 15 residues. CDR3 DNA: TGTGCCAGCAGGCCTGCCGGGACTAGCGGCGAGACCCAGTACTTC. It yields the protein CASRPAGTSGETQYF.

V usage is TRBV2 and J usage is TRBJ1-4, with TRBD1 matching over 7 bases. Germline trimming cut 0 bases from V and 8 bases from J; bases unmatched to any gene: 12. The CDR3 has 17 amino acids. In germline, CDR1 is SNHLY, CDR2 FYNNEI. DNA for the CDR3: TGTGCCAGCAGTGAAGCGCGTATGACAGGGCGGGGGGAAAAACTGTTTTTT. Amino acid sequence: CASSEARMTGRGEKLFF.

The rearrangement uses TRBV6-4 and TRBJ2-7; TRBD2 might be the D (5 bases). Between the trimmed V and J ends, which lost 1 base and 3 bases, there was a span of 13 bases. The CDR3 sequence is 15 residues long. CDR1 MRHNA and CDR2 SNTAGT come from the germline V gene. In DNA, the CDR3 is TGTGCCAGCAGTGACTATACCCGGGGAATCTACGAGCAGTACGTC. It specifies CASSDYTRGIYEQYV.

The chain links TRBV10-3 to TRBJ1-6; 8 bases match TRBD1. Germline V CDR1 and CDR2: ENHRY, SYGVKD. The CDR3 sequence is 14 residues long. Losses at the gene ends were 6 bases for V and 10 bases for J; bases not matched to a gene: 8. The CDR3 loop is CAISPQGVNSPLHF. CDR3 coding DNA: TGTGCCATCAGCCCACAGGGGGTAAACTCACCCCTCCACTTT.

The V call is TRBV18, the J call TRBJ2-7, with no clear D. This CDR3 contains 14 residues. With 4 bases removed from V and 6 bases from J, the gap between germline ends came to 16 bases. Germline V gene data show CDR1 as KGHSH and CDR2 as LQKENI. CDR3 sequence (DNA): TGTGCCAGCTCACGGGAAGACAACCTGGGCGAGCAGTACTTC. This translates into CASSREDNLGEQYF. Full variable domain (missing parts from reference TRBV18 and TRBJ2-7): NAGVMQNPRHLVRRRGQEARLRCSPMKGHSHVYWYRQLPEEGLKFMVYLQKENIIDESGMPKERFSAEFPKEGPSILRIQQVVRGDSAAYFCASSREDNLGEQYFGPGTRLTVT.

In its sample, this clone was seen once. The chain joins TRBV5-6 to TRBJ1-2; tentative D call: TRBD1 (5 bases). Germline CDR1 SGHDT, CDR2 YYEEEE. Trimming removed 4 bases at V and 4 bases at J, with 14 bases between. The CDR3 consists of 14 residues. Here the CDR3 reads CASSIPGTPYGYTF. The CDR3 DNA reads TGTGCCAGCAGCATCCCCGGGACCCCCTATGGCTACACCTTC.

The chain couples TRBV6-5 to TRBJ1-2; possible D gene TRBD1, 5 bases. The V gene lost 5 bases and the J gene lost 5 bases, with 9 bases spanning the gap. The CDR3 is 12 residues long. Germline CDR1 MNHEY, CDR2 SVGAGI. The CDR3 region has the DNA TGTGCCAGCAGTCCCCAGGGTTATGGCTACACCTTC. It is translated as CASSPQGYGYTF.

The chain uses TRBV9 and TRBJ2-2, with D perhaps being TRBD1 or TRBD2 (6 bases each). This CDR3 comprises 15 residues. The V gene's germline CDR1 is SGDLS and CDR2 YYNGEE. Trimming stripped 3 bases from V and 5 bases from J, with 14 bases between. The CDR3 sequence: CASSARGGSTGELFF. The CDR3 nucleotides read TGTGCCAGCAGCGCCAGGGGAGGTTCGACCGGGGAGCTGTTTTTT. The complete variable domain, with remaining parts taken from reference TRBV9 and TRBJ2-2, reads DSGVTQTPKHLITATGQRVTLRCSPRSGDLSVYWYQQSLDQGLQFLIQYYNGEERAKGNILERFSAQQFPDLHSELNLSSLELGDSALYFCASSARGGSTGELFFGEGSRLTVL.

The DNA for the CDR3 is TGTGCCAGCAGTAAGGTCAGGGGGGATTACAATGAGCAGTTCTTC. It codes for CASSKVRGDYNEQFF. The rearrangement links TRBV2 to TRBJ2-1; a possible D gene is TRBD1 (7 bases). The CDR3 is made up of 15 amino acids. V lost 5 bases and J 4 bases, leaving 15 bases between the germline ends. CDR1 and CDR2 from the germline V gene are SNHLY and FYNNEI.

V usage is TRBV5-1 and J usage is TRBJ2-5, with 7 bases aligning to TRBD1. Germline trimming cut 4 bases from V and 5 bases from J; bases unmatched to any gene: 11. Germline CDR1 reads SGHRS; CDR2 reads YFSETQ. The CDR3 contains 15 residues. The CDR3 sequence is CASSKTGYTSETQYF. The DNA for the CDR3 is TGCGCCAGCAGCAAGACAGGGTATACAAGTGAGACCCAGTACTTC.

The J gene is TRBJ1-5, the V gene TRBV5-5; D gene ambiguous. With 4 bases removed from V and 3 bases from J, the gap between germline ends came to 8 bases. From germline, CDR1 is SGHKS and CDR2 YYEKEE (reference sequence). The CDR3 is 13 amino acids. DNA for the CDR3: TGTGCCAGCAGCCCTTGGGACAATCAGCCCCAGCATTTT. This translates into CASSPWDNQPQHF.

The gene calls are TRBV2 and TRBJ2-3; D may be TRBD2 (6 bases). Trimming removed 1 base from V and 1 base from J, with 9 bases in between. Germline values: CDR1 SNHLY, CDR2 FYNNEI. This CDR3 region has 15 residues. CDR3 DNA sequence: TGTGCCAGCAGTGAAGAGGGGACTCGCACAGATACGCAGTATTTT. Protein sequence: CASSEEGTRTDTQYF.

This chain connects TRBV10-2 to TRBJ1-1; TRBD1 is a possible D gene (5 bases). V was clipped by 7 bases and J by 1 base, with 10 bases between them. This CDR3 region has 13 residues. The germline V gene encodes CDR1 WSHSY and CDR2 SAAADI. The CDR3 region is CASTDGQNTEAFF. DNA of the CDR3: TGCGCCAGCACCGACGGACAGAACACTGAAGCTTTCTTT.

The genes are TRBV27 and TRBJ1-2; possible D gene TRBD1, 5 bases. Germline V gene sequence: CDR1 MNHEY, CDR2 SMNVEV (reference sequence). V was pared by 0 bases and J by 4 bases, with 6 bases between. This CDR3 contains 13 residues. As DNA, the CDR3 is TGTGCCAGCAGTTTATCAGGGGTCTATGGCTACACCTTC. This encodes CASSLSGVYGYTF.

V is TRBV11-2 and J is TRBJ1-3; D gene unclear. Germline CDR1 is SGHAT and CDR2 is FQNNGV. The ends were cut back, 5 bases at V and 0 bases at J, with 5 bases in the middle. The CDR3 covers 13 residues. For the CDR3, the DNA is TGTGCCAGCAGCCGATACTCTGGAAACACCATATATTTT. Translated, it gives CASSRYSGNTIYF.

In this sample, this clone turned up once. The CDR3 protein is CASSAPAASGRAYEQFF. CDR3 in DNA: TGTGCCAGCAGCGCCCCGGCGGCTAGCGGGAGGGCCTATGAGCAGTTCTTC. The genes are TRBV9 and TRBJ2-1; 12 bases fit TRBD2. The CDR3 has 17 amino acids. The germline V gene encodes CDR1 SGDLS and CDR2 YYNGEE. Trimming cost V 3 bases and J 8 bases; bases outside gene matches: 12.